Below, 25 T cell receptor beta chains from the same sample are listed, as sequenced in a study of T cell responses to AZD1222 COVID-19 vaccine. Sequencing used immunoSEQ multiplex PCR; TCRdb keeps in-frame clones, though not all of them. The sample carries approximately 100,000 clones, approximately 90% recorded once. Source: peripheral blood, taken 28 days after the second AZD1222 dose. The receptor source for this set is an adult who received the AZD1222 COVID-19 vaccine.

The chain links TRBV9 to TRBJ2-7, with no clear D. The CDR3 runs 15 residues. Trimming pared 0 bases from V and 2 bases from J, leaving 12 bases between. In germline, CDR1 is SGDLS, CDR2 YYNGEE. CDR3 loop: CASSVGSSTTYEQYF. The CDR3 DNA is TGTGCCAGCAGCGTAGGATCCTCAACCACCTACGAGCAGTACTTC.

This clone was seen a handful of times. CDR3 sequence: CASSSEDSNTEAFF. CDR3 in DNA: TGTGCCAGCAGCTCTGAGGACAGTAACACTGAAGCTTTCTTT. The rearrangement links TRBV11-2 to TRBJ1-1; possibly TRBD1 for D (6 bases). The CDR3 is 14 amino acids. V gave up 4 bases and J gave up 2 bases, with 11 bases separating them. Germline assignment: CDR1 SGHAT and CDR2 FQNNGV.

This chain connects TRBV2 to TRBJ2-3, with TRBD2 as a possible D gene (6 bases). Germline V lookup: CDR1 SNHLY, CDR2 FYNNEI. The CDR3 runs to 13 residues. The CDR3 here is CGTSRETTDTQYF. In DNA form, the CDR3 reads TGTGGAACTAGTCGGGAGACGACAGATACGCAGTATTTT.

The chain employs TRBV7-7 and TRBJ1-1; D unclear. Germline CDR1 reads SSHAT; CDR2 reads FNYEAQ (reference sequence). This CDR3 is 13 amino acids long. V was shortened by 3 bases and J by 1 base, with 6 bases between the two germline ends. CDR3 sequence: CASSFSKNTEAFF. The CDR3 coding sequence is TGTGCCAGCAGCTTCTCAAAGAACACTGAAGCTTTCTTT.

V usage is TRBV12-2 and J usage is TRBJ1-5. TRBV12-2 is labeled a pseudogene. The CDR3 is 14 amino acids. Here the CDR3 reads CASGGNCGNQPQHF. In DNA, the CDR3 is TGTGCAAGTGGGGGAAACTGTGGCAATCAGCCCCAGCATTTT.

The chain joins TRBV20-1 to TRBJ2-3; D gene unclear. Germline CDR1 is DFQATT and CDR2 is SNEGSKA (reference sequence). This CDR3 has 16 residues. The V end lost 3 bases, the J end lost 2 bases, and 18 bases lay between the germline ends. The chain's CDR3 is CSASKLDDYYTDTQYF. As DNA, the CDR3 is TGCAGTGCTAGTAAGCTTGACGATTACTACACAGATACGCAGTATTTT.

The V gene is TRBV29-1, the J gene TRBJ2-6, with D perhaps matching TRBD2 (5 bases). The V end lost 6 bases, the J end lost 1 base, and 16 bases lay between the germline ends. The CDR3 has 16 residues. From germline, CDR1 is SQVTM and CDR2 ANQGSEA. CDR3 region: CSVWVGEGSGANVLTF. The CDR3 DNA reads as TGCAGCGTGTGGGTTGGAGAGGGTTCTGGGGCCAACGTCCTGACTTTC.

The rearrangement links TRBV4-1 to TRBJ2-7; 8 bases line up with TRBD2. CDR3 length equals 13 residues. Germline lookup yields CDR1 MGHRA and CDR2 YSYEKL. The V gene end was trimmed by 1 base and the J gene end by 6 bases; junction bases not matched to a gene: 2. CDR3 DNA: TGCGCCAGCAGCCAAGTTACTAGCGGCGAGCAGTACTTC. This gives the protein CASSQVTSGEQYF.

The chain combines TRBV6-5 with TRBJ1-1, with D perhaps TRBD1 (6 bases). This CDR3 is built from 14 residues. CDR1 is MNHEY and CDR2 is SVGAGI in the germline V gene. V gave up 2 bases and J gave up 5 bases, with 12 bases separating them. In DNA form, the CDR3 reads TGTGCCAGCAGTTACGAAGGGGGGCGGACTGAAGCTTTCTTT. Protein: CASSYEGGRTEAFF.

The chain links TRBV6-2 or TRBV6-3 to TRBJ2-5; 8 nucleotides match TRBD2. This CDR3 comprises 18 residues. The ends lost 1 base at V and 4 bases at J; junction bases unmatched: 14. Germline lookup yields CDR1 MNHEY and CDR2 SVGEGT. The CDR3 region is CASSYWTGSGIALETQYF. As DNA, the CDR3 is TGTGCCAGCAGTTACTGGACCGGTAGCGGGATAGCCCTAGAGACCCAGTACTTC.

Only one count was recorded for this clone. The chain is built from TRBV3-1 (or the pseudogene TRBV3-2) and TRBJ2-4; D is unclear. Germline V gene sequence: CDR1 LGHDT, CDR2 YNNKEL (reference sequence). The CDR3 runs to 14 residues. With 4 bases removed from V and 0 bases from J, the gap between germline ends came to 7 bases. The CDR3 DNA sequence: TGTGCCAGCAGCCCTCTAGAAGCCAAAAACATTCAGTACTTC. Translation gives CASSPLEAKNIQYF.

V and J are TRBV12-2 and TRBJ1-1; the table's D call of TRBD1 was not tested on the DNA. TRBV12-2 counts as a pseudogene. The CDR3 length is 17 residues. CDR3 sequence: CASRYQPLQGADTEAFF. CDR3 sequence (DNA): TGTGCAAGTCGCTATCAACCCTTACAGGGGGCTGACACTGAAGCTTTCTTT.

The V gene is TRBV4-1, the J gene TRBJ1-2; D possibly corresponds to TRBD1 (6 bases). Trimming pared 0 bases from V and 2 bases from J, leaving 16 bases between. Germline V gene data show CDR1 as MGHRA and CDR2 as YSYEKL. This CDR3 comprises 17 residues. In DNA form, the CDR3 reads TGCGCCAGCAGCCAAGATGGACTCAGGGGCCCAAACTATGGCTACACCTTC. It translates to CASSQDGLRGPNYGYTF.

This clone came up a few times. This chain joins TRBV2 and TRBJ1-1, with D unresolved. Trimming removed 2 bases from V and 4 bases from J, with 11 bases in between. This CDR3 contains 14 residues. In germline, CDR1 is SNHLY, CDR2 FYNNEI. The CDR3 DNA follows: TGTGCCAGCAGTGAATTGTCAGGTTTCACTGAAGCTTTCTTT. This encodes CASSELSGFTEAFF.

This chain uses TRBV10-2 with TRBJ2-7; TRBD1 matches at 7 bases. Germline lookup yields CDR1 WSHSY and CDR2 SAAADI. This CDR3 is built from 14 residues. J was trimmed by 5 bases and V by 8 bases; bases with no gene match: 12. The CDR3 here is CASDMNRGLDEQYF. CDR3 DNA: TGCGCCAGCGATATGAACAGGGGCCTCGACGAGCAGTACTTC.

This sequence joins TRBV27 and TRBJ1-2, with a possible D match to TRBD1 (6 bases). The CDR3 loop spans 14 amino acids. V lost 4 bases and J lost 5, with 14 bases in between. The germline V gene has CDR1 MNHEY and CDR2 SMNVEV (reference sequence). CDR3 amino acids: CASSSPLRGYGYTF. The CDR3 nucleotides read TGTGCCAGCAGTTCCCCCCTCAGGGGATATGGCTACACCTTC.

The rearrangement links TRBV7-3 to TRBJ2-5; no reliable D call. Trimming stripped 3 bases from V and 5 bases from J, with 16 bases between. Germline lookup yields CDR1 SGHTA and CDR2 FQGTGA. CDR3 size: 15 residues. The CDR3 coding sequence is TGTGCCAGCAGCTTGGGTGGGCTACCCCAGGAGACCCAGTACTTC. It translates to CASSLGGLPQETQYF.

V gene TRBV4-2 combines with J gene TRBJ1-6; maybe TRBD1 (6 bases). Germline lookup yields CDR1 LGHNA and CDR2 YNFKEQ. The V gene lost 5 bases and the J gene lost 0 bases, with 14 bases spanning the gap. This CDR3 is 17 amino acids long. The CDR3 region is CASSSKGGGSYNSPLHF. The CDR3, as DNA: TGTGCCAGCAGCTCGAAAGGGGGGGGCTCCTATAATTCACCCCTCCACTTT.

The chain joins TRBV6-5 to TRBJ1-3; D gene unclear. CDR3 length: 13 amino acids. Per the germline V gene, CDR1 is MNHEY and CDR2 is SVGAGI. V gave up 6 bases and J gave up 0 bases, with 6 bases separating them. CDR3 nucleotide sequence: TGTGCCAGCAGCTGGTTCTCTGGAAACACCATATATTTT. Translated, it gives CASSWFSGNTIYF.

V is TRBV5-6 and J is TRBJ2-5; possible D gene TRBD1, 5 bases. V lost 1 base and J 6 bases, leaving 10 bases between the germline ends. The germline gives CDR1 SGHDT, CDR2 YYEEEE. This CDR3 has 13 amino acids. Here the CDR3 DNA reads TGTGCCAGCAGCTTGACAGGCTCACAGACCCAGTACTTC. It specifies CASSLTGSQTQYF.

The rearrangement links TRBV7-2 to TRBJ2-3, with D maybe TRBD2 (6 bases). The CDR3 covers 15 residues. Trimming removed 5 bases from V and 0 bases from J, with 12 bases in between. Germline CDR1 and CDR2: SGHTA and FQGNSA. The CDR3 DNA reads as TGTGCCAGCAGCCGTAGCGGTCAGAGCACAGATACGCAGTATTTT. It translates to CASSRSGQSTDTQYF.

The gene calls are TRBV19 and TRBJ2-3, with D unclear. V lost 1 base, J lost 0 bases, and 5 bases lay in between. The CDR3 has 14 amino acids. The germline gives CDR1 LNHDA, CDR2 SQIVND (reference sequence). In DNA form, the CDR3 reads TGTGCCAGTAGTATAGCACCTAGCACAGATACGCAGTATTTT. This translates into CASSIAPSTDTQYF.

This chain links TRBV28 with TRBJ1-5; D remains unclear. V lost 5 bases and J lost 6, with 20 bases in between. The length of the CDR3 is 16 residues. CDR1 is MDHEN and CDR2 is SYDVKM in the germline V gene. This chain's CDR3 is CASSTPTQSRFQPQHF. CDR3 coding DNA: TGTGCCAGCAGTACCCCGACACAAAGTAGGTTTCAGCCCCAGCATTTT.

This chain links TRBV11-1 with TRBJ2-3, with TRBD1 matching over 8 bases. CDR1 SGHAT and CDR2 FQDESV come from the germline V gene (reference sequence). CDR3 length: 14 amino acids. V was pared by 5 bases and J by 1 base, with 2 bases of the junction left unmatched. Here the CDR3 reads CASSPTGGTDTQYF. Written as DNA, the CDR3 is TGTGCCAGCAGCCCGACAGGGGGCACAGATACGCAGTATTTT.

The V and J genes are TRBV4-3 and TRBJ2-5; unclear D gene. With 1 base removed from V and 5 bases from J, the gap between germline ends came to 8 bases. From germline, CDR1 is LGHNA and CDR2 YSLEER. CDR3 length equals 13 residues. In DNA, the CDR3 is TGCGCCAGCAGCCAAGTGGGGTTGGAGACCCAGTACTTC. Its translation is CASSQVGLETQYF.